This T cell receptor beta chain comes out of a study of Graves' ophthalmopathy and Graves' hyperthyroidism. V was trimmed by 1 base and J by 2 bases, leaving 24 bases between them. The germline gives CDR1 SGHTA, CDR2 FQGTGA. This CDR3 region has 19 residues. Amplification of the TCR beta CDR3 regions used RNA transcripts (as template). Second-round multiplex PCR came after a first-round RT-PCR that employed HTBI primers. TCRdb reanalysed the multiplex PCR reads using MiXCR and keeps one entry per CDR3 protein. The table has about 550,000 distinct CDR3 sequences, about two fifths seen once. Input material: peripheral blood or thyroid tissue (not recorded which). V usage is TRBV7-3 and J usage is TRBJ2-7, with D possibly being TRBD1 (8 bases). This TCR was sampled from an adult man with Graves' hyperthyroidism. CDR3 sequence reads: CASSLMGGTGLERTYEQYF. In nucleotides, the CDR3 is TGTGCCAGCAGCTTAATGGGGGGGACAGGATTGGAGAGGACCTACGAGCAGTACTTC.